The 10 T cell receptor beta chains below all came from one sample that was sequenced in a study of blood T cell repertoires in COVID-19. Libraries were prepared by immunoSEQ multiplex PCR; TCRdb keeps only in-frame clonotypes and omits some of them. The sample consists of about 160,000 clones, approximately 80% of them appearing once. Sequenced material: peripheral blood. The source of these receptors is a woman aged 80 or over with active or convalescent COVID-19.

This clone was seen repeatedly, ten times or more. The chain carries TRBV6-2 or TRBV6-3 and TRBJ1-1; a possible D gene is TRBD1 (5 bases). The CDR3 covers 15 residues. The germline V gene has CDR1 MNHEY and CDR2 SVGEGT. V was pared by 4 bases and J by 2 bases, with 14 bases between. In DNA form, the CDR3 reads TGTGCCAGCAGTTCTGGGGGGGTGGGTAACACTGAAGCTTTCTTT. The encoded protein is CASSSGGVGNTEAFF.

This clone was picked up a small number of times. As DNA, the CDR3 is TGTGCCAGCAGCTTAGAACAGTATAGCAATCAGCCCCAGCATTTT. Residues: CASSLEQYSNQPQHF. This chain joins TRBV7-8 and TRBJ1-5; no definite D call. Germline V lookup: CDR1 SGHVS, CDR2 FQNEAQ. The CDR3 runs 15 residues. The V gene lost 1 base and the J gene lost 0 bases, with 7 bases spanning the gap.

V usage is TRBV19 and J usage is TRBJ2-1; tentatively, D is TRBD1 (6 bases). This CDR3 contains 15 residues. Germline CDR1 and CDR2: LNHDA and SQIVND (reference sequence). Trimming left V 0 bases short and J 2 bases short, with 8 bases between. The DNA for the CDR3 is TGTGCCAGTAGTATAGAGGACAGAGCCTACAATGAGCAGTTCTTC. It specifies CASSIEDRAYNEQFF.

This chain uses TRBV7-2 with TRBJ2-2; 11 nucleotides line up with TRBD1. Germline V gene sequence: CDR1 SGHTA, CDR2 FQGNSA. The CDR3 is 14 residues long. J gave up 5 bases and V 5 bases, and 1 base lay outside the gene matches. CDR3 in amino acids: CASSRDRGTGELFF. The DNA of the CDR3 is TGTGCCAGCAGCAGGGACAGGGGGACCGGGGAGCTGTTTTTT.

CDR3 in amino acids: CASTGGTGGRAPLHF. The CDR3 DNA reads TGTGCCAGCACCGGGGGGACAGGGGGCCGAGCACCCCTCCACTTT. This rearrangement joins TRBV25-1 to TRBJ1-6; 12 bases are shared with TRBD1. Germline CDR1 is MGHDK and CDR2 is SYGVNS. The CDR3 has 15 amino acids. V was clipped by 7 bases and J by 11 bases; unmatched bases: 9.

The chain has TRBV16 and TRBJ1-3; TRBD1 matches 8 bases. With 4 bases clipped from V and 0 bases from J, the junction kept 8 bases outside the gene matches. Germline CDR1 reads KGHSY; CDR2 reads FQNENV. The CDR3 contains 17 residues. CDR3: CASSRTGQESSGNTIYF. In nucleotides, the CDR3 is TGTGCCAGCAGCCGAACGGGACAGGAAAGCTCTGGAAACACCATATATTTT.

This clone showed up just a few times. The chain couples TRBV5-6 to TRBJ2-7; the D is unclear. From germline, CDR1 is SGHDT and CDR2 YYEEEE. The CDR3 sequence is 13 residues long. Trimming removed 4 bases at V and 6 bases at J, with 14 bases between. CDR3 DNA: TGTGCCAGCAGCCGTGATGACCCGGGCGAGCAGTACTTC. Amino acids: CASSRDDPGEQYF. The whole variable domain, remainder taken from reference TRBV5-6 and TRBJ2-7, is DAGVTQSPTHLIKTRGQQVTLRCSPKSGHDTVSWYQQALGQGPQFIFQYYEEEERQRGNFPDRFSGHQFPNYSSELNVNALLLGDSALYLCASSRDDPGEQYFGPGTRLTVT.

The CDR3: CAWSSWGGFNYGYTF. CDR3 DNA: TGTGCCTGGAGTTCCTGGGGGGGTTTTAACTATGGCTACACCTTC. The chain combines TRBV30 with TRBJ1-2, with a possible D match to TRBD1 (5 bases). Germline V gene lookup returns CDR1 GTSNPN and CDR2 SVGIG (reference sequence). This CDR3 has 15 residues. V lost 2 bases and J lost 1, with 14 bases in between.

The rearrangement links TRBV5-5 to TRBJ1-3; weak D call: TRBD1 (6 bases). V gave up 3 bases and J gave up 4 bases, with 11 bases separating them. The V gene's germline CDR1 is SGHKS and CDR2 YYEKEE (reference sequence). This CDR3 is 14 amino acids long. CDR3 sequence: CASSSGGAGNTIYF. CDR3 in DNA: TGTGCCAGCAGCTCTGGGGGCGCGGGAAACACCATATATTTT.

V gene TRBV14 combines with J gene TRBJ1-2; 10 bases map to TRBD1. Germline V gene data show CDR1 as SGHDN and CDR2 as FVKESK. The CDR3 consists of 15 residues. V was clipped by 1 base and J by 8 bases; unmatched bases: 7. The CDR3: CASSQVETGGGGYTF. CDR3 DNA sequence: TGTGCCAGCAGCCAAGTTGAGACAGGGGGCGGCGGCTACACCTTC.